The 2 T cell receptor beta chains presented below share a single source sample, sequenced in a study of type 1 regulatory T cells. No antigen has been identified for these receptors. TCRdb ran MiXCR on the reads and lists one entry per CDR3 protein. The sample gives 20,000 to 30,000 distinct CDR3 sequences, over 55% of which show up once; 14% is in the top ten. Sequenced: cultured T cells, either the whole culture or a sorted T cell fraction (not recorded which). Described subset: Tr1-enriched cell product generated in vitro against host alloantigens. Receptor source: a human donor in good health.

The CDR3 coding sequence is TGTGCCAGCAGCCAAGATTTCGGGACCGTCGCTTTCTTT. Translated, it gives CASSQDFGTVAFF. V usage is TRBV3-1 and J usage is TRBJ1-1, with D possibly matching TRBD1 (5 bases). The CDR3 is 13 amino acids. Trimming stripped 0 bases from V and 11 bases from J, with 13 bases between. Germline CDR1 is LGHDT and CDR2 is YNNKEL (reference sequence).

This clonotype was recorded once. This CDR3 is CASSKGGGYTF. The CDR3 nucleotides read TGTGCCAGCTCAAAGGGTGGAGGCTACACCTTC. The chain carries TRBV3-1 and TRBJ1-2, with D unclear. CDR1 is LGHDT, CDR2 YNNKEL, per germline (reference sequence). Between the trimmed V and J ends, which lost 8 bases and 8 bases, there was a span of 12 bases. The CDR3 is 11 amino acids.